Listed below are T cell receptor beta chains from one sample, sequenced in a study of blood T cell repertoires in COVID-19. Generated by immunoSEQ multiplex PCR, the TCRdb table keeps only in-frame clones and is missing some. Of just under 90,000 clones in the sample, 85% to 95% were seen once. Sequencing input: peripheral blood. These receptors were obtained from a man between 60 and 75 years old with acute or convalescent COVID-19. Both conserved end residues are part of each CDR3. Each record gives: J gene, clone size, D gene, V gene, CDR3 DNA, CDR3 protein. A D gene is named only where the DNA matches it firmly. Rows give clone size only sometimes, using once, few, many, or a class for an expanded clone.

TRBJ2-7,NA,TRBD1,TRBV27,TGTGCCAGCAGTCCGCGGACAGGGGATGACTACGAGCAGTACTTC,CASSPRTGDDYEQYF
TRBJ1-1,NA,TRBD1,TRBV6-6,TGTGCCAGCAGTTACAATCAGGGGGCGGATACTGAAGCTTTCTTT,CASSYNQGADTEAFF
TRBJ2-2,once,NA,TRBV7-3,TGTGCCAGCAGCTTACGTCAGACTCGGAACACCGGGGAGCTGTTTTTT,CASSLRQTRNTGELFF
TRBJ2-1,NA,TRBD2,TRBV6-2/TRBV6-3,TGTGCCAGCAGTTACCCTCAAGCGGGACGGGGCTACAATGAGCAGTTCTTC,CASSYPQAGRGYNEQFF
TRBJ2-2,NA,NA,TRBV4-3,TGCGCCAGCAGCCGGAAAGGCACAGCAAACACCGGGGAGCTGTTTTTT,CASSRKGTANTGELFF
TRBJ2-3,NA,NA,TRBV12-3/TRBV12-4,TGTGCCAGCAGTTTAGGGACACTAAATACGCAGTATTTT,CASSLGTLNTQYF
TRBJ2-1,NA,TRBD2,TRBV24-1,TGTGCCACCGGGAAGACTAGCCGTAACAATGAGCAGTTCTTC,CATGKTSRNNEQFF
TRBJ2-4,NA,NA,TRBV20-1,TGCAGTGCTAGTGGGGACATCCCCTTCGCCAAAAACATTCAGTACTTC,CSASGDIPFAKNIQYF
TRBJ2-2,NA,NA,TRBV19,TGTGCCAGTAGTATACAAGCGGAGATGAACACCGGGGAGCTGTTTTTT,CASSIQAEMNTGELFF
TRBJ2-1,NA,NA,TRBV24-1,TGTGCCACCAGCCTCGGACAGGGAGGGTACAATGAGCAGTTCTTC,CATSLGQGGYNEQFF
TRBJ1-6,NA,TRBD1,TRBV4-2,TGTGCCAGCAGCCAAGAAGGGACAGCAAATAATTCACCCCTCCACTTT,CASSQEGTANNSPLHF
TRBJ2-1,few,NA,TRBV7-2,TGTGCCAGCAGCTTAGACATTAGCGGCTCCTACAATGAGCAGTTCTTC,CASSLDISGSYNEQFF
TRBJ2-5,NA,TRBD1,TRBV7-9,TGTGCCAGCAGCTTGACAGGGGGGGAGGAGACCCAGTACTTC,CASSLTGGEETQYF
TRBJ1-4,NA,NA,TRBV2,TGTGCCACAAACATGGCGGCGGAAGGAACTAATGAAAAACTGTTTTTT,CATNMAAEGTNEKLFF
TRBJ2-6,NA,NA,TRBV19,TGTGCCAGTAGTACTCCTAGCTCTGGGGCCAACGTCCTGACTTTC,CASSTPSSGANVLTF
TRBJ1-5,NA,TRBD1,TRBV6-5,TGTGCCAGCAGTTACCGGACAGGGGTGAATCAGCCCCAGCATTTT,CASSYRTGVNQPQHF
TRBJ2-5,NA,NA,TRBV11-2,TGTGCCAGCAGCCATGGGTCAGGGGAAGAGACCCAGTACTTC,CASSHGSGEETQYF
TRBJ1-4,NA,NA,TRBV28,TGTGCCAGCATGAGGGCAACTAATGAAAAACTGTTTTTT,CASMRATNEKLFF
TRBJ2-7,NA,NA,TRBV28,TGTGCCAGCAGTTCCGGACAGGCGGGGGAGCAGTACTTC,CASSSGQAGEQYF
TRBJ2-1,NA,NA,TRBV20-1,TGCAGTGCTATAACTATGGATGAGCAGTTCTTC,CSAITMDEQFF
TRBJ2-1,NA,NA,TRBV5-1,TGCGCCAGCAGCTTGGCCTGGTCGGGAGTGGGCAATGAGCAGTTCTTC,CASSLAWSGVGNEQFF
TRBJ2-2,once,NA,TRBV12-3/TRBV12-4,TGTGCCAGCAGCCTTAACACCGGGGAGCTGTTTTTT,CASSLNTGELFF
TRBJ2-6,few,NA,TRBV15,TGTGCCACCAGCAGCTCGGGGGCCAACGTCCTGACTTTC,CATSSSGANVLTF
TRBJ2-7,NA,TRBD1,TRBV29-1,TGCAGCGTGCGCCGGGACAGCCTCTACGAGCAGTACTTC,CSVRRDSLYEQYF
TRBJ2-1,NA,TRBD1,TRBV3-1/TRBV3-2,TGTGCCAGCAGAAACCGGGACAGGGGCCATGGTGAGCAGTTCTTC,CASRNRDRGHGEQFF
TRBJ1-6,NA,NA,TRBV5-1,TGCGCCAGCAGCTTGGTTGGGGGCGGAACCCTCCACTTT,CASSLVGGGTLHF